This T cell receptor (beta chain) came from a study of T-cell reconstitution after alpha-beta-depleted transplantation in children. As for this clonotype: The antigen is unknown.

Library preparation (for TCRbeta) was performed with unique molecular identifiers. TCRdb reprocessed the PCR reads with MiXCR, giving one entry per CDR3 protein. The sample has some 220,000 distinct CDR3 sequences, approximately 11% seen once. Trimming cost V 7 bases and J 7 bases; bases outside gene matches: 8. Germline CDR1 DFQATT, CDR2 SNEGSKA (reference sequence). The CDR3 covers 13 residues. Study results and caveats: Surviving recipient T cells and intrathymic progenitors accounted for some patients' high TCRbeta diversity at day 60. The main origin of T-cell counts and diversity one year after transplant was newly produced T cells. As was reported, about two months after transplant, alpha-beta T cells came from several hundred expanded graft clones.

The sample was PBMCs, taken before TCRalphabeta/CD19-depleted stem cell transplant. The chain combines TRBV20-1 with TRBJ2-2, with TRBD1 matching over 8 bases. This sequence was found in a child younger than two with acute myeloid leukemia, due to receive a stem cell transplant. CDR3 sequence: CSGGRGPGGELFF. The CDR3 nucleotides read TGCAGTGGAGGCAGGGGGCCGGGCGGGGAGCTGTTTTTT.